This T cell receptor (beta chain) was recorded in a study of beta chain features in type 1 diabetes (dated by TCRdb to the late 2010s). Regarding the complete study: No differences in mean age, gender distribution, total cell number or subset yield were found between patients and healthy donors. A total of 85 million to 110 million sorted cells were examined across all samples, and RNA yield correlated strongly with the number of cells per subset. The study compared the TCRB repertoires of sorted circulating CD4+ T cell subsets in recently diagnosed type 1 diabetes patients with those in matched healthy donors. Regulatory and stem cell-like memory subsets were obtained from only 8 patients and roughly 8 healthy donors, while naive and central memory subsets were obtained from all 30 or so donors. Beyond this particular receptor, the publication reports: Because cDNA rather than genomic DNA was sequenced, highly expressing activated cells could have been over-represented, although no difference in activation and CD3 levels was found between groups. Type 1 diabetes patients showed a moderate but significant shortening of TCRB CDR3 length in all four CD4+ subsets. PCR might favor shorter templates, but patient and control samples were amplified and corrected together, so any skew would affect both groups equally. Patients with type 1 diabetes made fewer insertions and deleted more nucleotides at VDJ recombination sites, implying thymic rearrangement abnormalities. The naive, central memory and regulatory TCRB repertoires appeared to resemble one another more closely among patients than among healthy donors. Because the HLA sub-analyses included only small numbers of individuals, any influence of HLA type on TCRB rearrangement was left unresolved.

Cut back by 2 bases and 2 bases, the V and J ends lie 5 bases apart. Taken from the germline V gene (reference sequence), the CDR1 and CDR2 loops are MNHEY and SMNVEV. The CDR3 measures 13 amino acids from cysteine to phenylalanine. Of the read, only the CDR3 DNA is kept; its 39 bases are in frame from base 1. From each donor, a single peripheral blood sample of about 110 mL on average was drawn into heparinised tubes. A BD FACSAria II was used to sort naive, central memory, regulatory and stem cell-like memory CD4+ T cells with a panel that included CD45RO, CCR7, CD25, CD127, CD95 and CD27. Purity was above 95% for every sorted population. Right away, PBMCs were isolated by Lymphoprep density gradient centrifugation and were stained directly, with no culture step. So that batch effects would be minimized, each experiment stained and sorted samples in pairs, pairing one healthy donor with one patient.

This clone showed up just a few times. It lacks a known antigen. Per-nucleotide qualities are absent, and no much larger clonotype sits a single base away. The entire isolated RNA was reverse transcribed using the High Capacity cDNA Reverse Transcription Kit, and thus expressed TCRB transcripts were sequenced. Deep immunoSEQ sequencing was performed on naive, central memory and regulatory T cell samples, with an average of about 3.6 million total reads per sample. After sorted cells were lysed in RLT buffer, RNA was extracted with DNase-treated RNeasy Micro or Mini kits, with the choice depending on cell number. Each cell subset was processed on its own to prevent cross-contamination, while patient and healthy donor samples were processed together. The immunoSEQ multiplex PCR was used to amplify TCRB sequences from cDNA, yielding 87-bp fragments that span the CDR3 region. The amplicons were sequenced using the Illumina HiSeq platform. The authors' analysis ran thus. PCR bias was corrected computationally using synthetic template baselines, and reads within Hamming distance 2 were collapsed, with unmergeable singletons discarded. Reads were aligned against IMGT to assign V, D and J genes, CDR3 length and insertions or deletions at six rearrangement sites. Within each subset, clonotype counts were normalized to sorted cell number, after which true diversity and Gini coefficients were computed with the tcR R package. Repertoire sharing was quantified using the overlap coefficient calculated on TCRB nucleotide sequences. Here the immuneACCESS table is served through TCRdb, limited to in-frame sequences with V and J called. Missing clones are a known gap in these copies; in checked studies unresolved V genes cover under half, and the rest lacks a known reason. The V and J calls and clone size are taken from that table; D and trimming were inferred from the DNA. Present in this sample are 300,000 to 450,000 clones, over 9% of which were seen just once. The ten largest clones take up over 0.45% of the sample.

The sample taken for sequencing was central memory CD4+ T cells from blood. This sequence originates from a man aged 30 to 39 with type 1 diabetes. The rearrangement combines TRBV27 with TRBJ2-3; the D gene cannot be resolved reliably. CDR3 reads: CASSLPNTDTQYF. The DNA sequence is given as TGTGCCAGCAGTTTACCCAACACAGATACGCAGTATTTT.